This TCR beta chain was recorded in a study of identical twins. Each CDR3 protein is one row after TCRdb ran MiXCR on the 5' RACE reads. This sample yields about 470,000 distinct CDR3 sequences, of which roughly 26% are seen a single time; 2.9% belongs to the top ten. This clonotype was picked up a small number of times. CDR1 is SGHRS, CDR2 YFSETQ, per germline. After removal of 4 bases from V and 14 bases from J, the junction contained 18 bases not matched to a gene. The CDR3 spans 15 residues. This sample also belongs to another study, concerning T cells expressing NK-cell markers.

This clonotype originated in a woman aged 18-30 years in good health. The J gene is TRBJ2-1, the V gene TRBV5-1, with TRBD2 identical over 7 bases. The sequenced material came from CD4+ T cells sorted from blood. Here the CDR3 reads CASSLGLVGDRAEFF. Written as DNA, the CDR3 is TGCGCCAGCAGCCTCGGACTAGTTGGTGACCGAGCCGAGTTCTTC.